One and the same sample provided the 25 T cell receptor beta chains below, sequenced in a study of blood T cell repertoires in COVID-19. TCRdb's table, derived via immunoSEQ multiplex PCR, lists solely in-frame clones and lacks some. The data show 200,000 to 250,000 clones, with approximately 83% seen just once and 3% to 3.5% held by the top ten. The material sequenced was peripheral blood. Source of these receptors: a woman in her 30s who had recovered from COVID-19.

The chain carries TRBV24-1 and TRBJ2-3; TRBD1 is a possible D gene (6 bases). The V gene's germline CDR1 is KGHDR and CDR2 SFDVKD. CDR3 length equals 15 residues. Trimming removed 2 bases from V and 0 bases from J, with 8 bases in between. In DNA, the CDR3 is TGTGCCACCAGTGATTGGGACATGAGCACAGATACGCAGTATTTT. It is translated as CATSDWDMSTDTQYF.

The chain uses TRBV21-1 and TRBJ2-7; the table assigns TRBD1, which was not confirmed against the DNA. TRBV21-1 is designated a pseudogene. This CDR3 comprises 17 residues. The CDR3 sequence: CASSKEEGQLCGYEQYF. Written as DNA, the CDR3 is TGTGCCAGCAGCAAAGAGGAGGGACAGCTCTGTGGCTACGAGCAGTACTTC.

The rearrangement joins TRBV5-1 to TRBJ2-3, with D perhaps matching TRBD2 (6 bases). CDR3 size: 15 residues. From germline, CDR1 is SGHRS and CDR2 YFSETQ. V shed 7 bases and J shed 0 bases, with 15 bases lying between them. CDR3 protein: CASCIFGGSTDTQYF. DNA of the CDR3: TGCGCCAGCTGTATTTTCGGGGGAAGCACAGATACGCAGTATTTT.

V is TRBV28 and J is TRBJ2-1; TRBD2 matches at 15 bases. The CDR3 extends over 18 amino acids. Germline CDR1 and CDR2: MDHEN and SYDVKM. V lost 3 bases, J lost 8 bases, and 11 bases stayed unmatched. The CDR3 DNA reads TGTGCCAGCAGTTTTAAATACGGACTAGCGGGAGGGAGGGATGAGCAGTTCTTC. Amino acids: CASSFKYGLAGGRDEQFF.

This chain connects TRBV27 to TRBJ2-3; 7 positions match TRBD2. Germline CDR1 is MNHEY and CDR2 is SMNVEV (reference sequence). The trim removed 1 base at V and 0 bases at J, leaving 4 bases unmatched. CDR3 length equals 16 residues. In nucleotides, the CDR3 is TGTGCCAGCAGTTTATGGCTAGCGGCTAGCACAGATACGCAGTATTTT. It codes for CASSLWLAASTDTQYF.

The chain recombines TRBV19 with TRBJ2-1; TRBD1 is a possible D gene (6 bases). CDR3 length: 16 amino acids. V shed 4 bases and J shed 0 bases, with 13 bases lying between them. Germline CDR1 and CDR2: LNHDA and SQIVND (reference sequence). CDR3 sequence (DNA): TGTGCCAGTAGTAGCAGGGGCCCCAGCTCCTACAATGAGCAGTTCTTC. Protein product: CASSSRGPSSYNEQFF.

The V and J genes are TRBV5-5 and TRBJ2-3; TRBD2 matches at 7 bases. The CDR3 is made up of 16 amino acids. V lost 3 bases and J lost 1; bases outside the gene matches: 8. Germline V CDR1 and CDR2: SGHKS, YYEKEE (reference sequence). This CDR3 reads CASSSLAGGGTDTQYF. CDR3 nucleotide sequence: TGTGCCAGCAGCTCATTAGCGGGTGGGGGCACAGATACGCAGTATTTT.

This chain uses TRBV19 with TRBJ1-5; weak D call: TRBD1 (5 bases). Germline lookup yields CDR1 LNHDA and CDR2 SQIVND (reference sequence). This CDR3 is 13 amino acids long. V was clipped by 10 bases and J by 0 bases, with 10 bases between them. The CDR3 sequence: CATADSSNQPQHF. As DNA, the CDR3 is TGTGCCACCGCAGACAGTAGCAATCAGCCCCAGCATTTT.

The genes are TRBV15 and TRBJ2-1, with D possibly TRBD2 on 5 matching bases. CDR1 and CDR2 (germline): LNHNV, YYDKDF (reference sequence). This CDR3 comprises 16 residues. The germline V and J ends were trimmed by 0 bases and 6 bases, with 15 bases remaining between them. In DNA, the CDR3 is TGTGCCACCAGCAGAGATTCGTCCACCCGGGGCAATGAGCAGTTCTTC. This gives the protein CATSRDSSTRGNEQFF.

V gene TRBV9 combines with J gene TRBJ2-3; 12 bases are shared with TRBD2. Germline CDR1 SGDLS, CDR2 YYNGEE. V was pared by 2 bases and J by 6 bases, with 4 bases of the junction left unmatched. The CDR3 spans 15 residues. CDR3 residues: CASSVGLAGHDTQYF. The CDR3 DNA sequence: TGTGCCAGCAGCGTCGGACTAGCGGGACACGATACGCAGTATTTT.

The CDR3 here is CASSSTGADTQYF. DNA of the CDR3: TGCGCCAGCAGCTCGACAGGGGCAGATACGCAGTATTTT. J is TRBJ2-3 and V is TRBV5-1; 8 bases match TRBD1. The CDR3 consists of 13 residues. After removal of 3 bases from V and 4 bases from J, the junction contained 1 base not matched to a gene. The germline CDR1 and CDR2 sequences are SGHRS and YFSETQ.

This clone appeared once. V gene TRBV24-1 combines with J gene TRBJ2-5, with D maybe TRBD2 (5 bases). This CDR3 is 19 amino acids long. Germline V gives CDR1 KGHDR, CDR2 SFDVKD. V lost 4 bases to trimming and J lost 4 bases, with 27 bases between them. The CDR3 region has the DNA TGTGCCACCAGTGACCCCGGGCGGGTTGACAAATCAGCTGGAGAGACCCAGTACTTC. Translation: CATSDPGRVDKSAGETQYF.

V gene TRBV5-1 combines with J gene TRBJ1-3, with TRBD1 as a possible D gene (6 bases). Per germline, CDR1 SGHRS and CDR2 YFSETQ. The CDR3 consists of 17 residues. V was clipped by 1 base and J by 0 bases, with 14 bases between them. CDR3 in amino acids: CASSLNGLDSSGNTIYF. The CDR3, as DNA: TGCGCCAGCAGCTTGAACGGGTTGGACAGCTCTGGAAACACCATATATTTT.

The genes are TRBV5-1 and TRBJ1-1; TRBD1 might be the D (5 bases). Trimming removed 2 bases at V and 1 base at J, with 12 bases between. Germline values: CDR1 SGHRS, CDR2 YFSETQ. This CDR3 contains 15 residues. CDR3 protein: CASSLTTGGNTEAFF. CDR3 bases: TGCGCCAGCAGCTTAACGACGGGGGGGAACACTGAAGCTTTCTTT.

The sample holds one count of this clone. The CDR3, as DNA: TGTGCCAGCAGTTTCCCAAGCCTAGGGACAGGGGGTGGCTACACCTTC. Translating it yields CASSFPSLGTGGGYTF. V is TRBV28 and J is TRBJ1-2, with 11 bases fitting TRBD1. CDR1 and CDR2 (germline): MDHEN, SYDVKM. The CDR3 is 16 amino acids. After removal of 3 bases from V and 7 bases from J, the junction contained 10 bases not matched to a gene.

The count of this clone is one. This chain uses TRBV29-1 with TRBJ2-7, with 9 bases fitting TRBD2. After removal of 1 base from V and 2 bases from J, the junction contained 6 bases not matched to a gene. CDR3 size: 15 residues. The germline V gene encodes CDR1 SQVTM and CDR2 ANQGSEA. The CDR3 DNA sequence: TGCAGCGTTGAAGCGACTAGCGGTATAACCTACGAGCAGTACTTC. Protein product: CSVEATSGITYEQYF.

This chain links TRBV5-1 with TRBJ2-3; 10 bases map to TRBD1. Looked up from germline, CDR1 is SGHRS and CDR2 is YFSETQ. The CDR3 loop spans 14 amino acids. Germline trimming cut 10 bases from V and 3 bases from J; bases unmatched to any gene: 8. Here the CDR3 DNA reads TGCGCCGGTAGACAGGGGGCTGAGACAGATACGCAGTATTTT. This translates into CAGRQGAETDTQYF. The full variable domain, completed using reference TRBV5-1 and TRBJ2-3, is KAGVTQTPRYLIKTRGQQVTLSCSPISGHRSVSWYQQTPGQGLQFLFEYFSETQRNKGNFPGRFSGRQFSNSRSEMNVSTLELGDSALYLCAGRQGAETDTQYFGPGTRLTVL.

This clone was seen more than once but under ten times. CDR3 residues: CASSSTTGGNIQYF. In DNA form, the CDR3 reads TGTGCCAGCAGCTCGACGACAGGGGGAAACATTCAGTACTTC. The V call is TRBV5-6, the J call TRBJ2-4; 9 bases match TRBD1. Trimming at V came to 3 bases and at J to 6 bases, leaving 4 bases not matched to a gene. From germline, CDR1 is SGHDT and CDR2 YYEEEE. The CDR3 runs 14 residues.

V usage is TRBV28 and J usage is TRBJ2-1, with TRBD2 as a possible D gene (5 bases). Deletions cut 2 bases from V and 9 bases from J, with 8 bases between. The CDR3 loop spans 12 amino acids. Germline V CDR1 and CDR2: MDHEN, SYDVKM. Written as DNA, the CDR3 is TGTGCCAGCAGTTTAGTAGCGAGTGAGCAGTTCTTC. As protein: CASSLVASEQFF.

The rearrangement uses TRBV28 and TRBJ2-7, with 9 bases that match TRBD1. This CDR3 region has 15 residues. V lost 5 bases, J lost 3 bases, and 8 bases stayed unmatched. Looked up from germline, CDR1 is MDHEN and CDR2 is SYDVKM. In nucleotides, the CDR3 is TGTGCCAGCAGTCCTACAGGGGGCGCGAGCTACGAGCAGTACTTC. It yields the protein CASSPTGGASYEQYF.

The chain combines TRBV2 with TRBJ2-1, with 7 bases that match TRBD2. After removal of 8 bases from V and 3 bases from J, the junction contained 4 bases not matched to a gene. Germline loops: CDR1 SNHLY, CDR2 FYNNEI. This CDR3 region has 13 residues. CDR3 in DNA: TGTGCCAGCGGGGACTACAGCTACAATGAGCAGTTCTTC. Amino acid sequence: CASGDYSYNEQFF.

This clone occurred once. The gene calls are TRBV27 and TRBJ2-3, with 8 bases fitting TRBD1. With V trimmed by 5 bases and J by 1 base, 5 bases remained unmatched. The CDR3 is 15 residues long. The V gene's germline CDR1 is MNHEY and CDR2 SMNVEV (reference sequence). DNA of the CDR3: TGTGCCAGCAGTCAGGGGGCGCGTGGCACAGATACGCAGTATTTT. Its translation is CASSQGARGTDTQYF.

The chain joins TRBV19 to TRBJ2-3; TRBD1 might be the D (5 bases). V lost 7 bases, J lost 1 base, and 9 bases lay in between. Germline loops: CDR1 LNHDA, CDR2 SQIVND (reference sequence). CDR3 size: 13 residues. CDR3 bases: TGTGCCAGTAACAAACAGGGCACAGATACGCAGTATTTT. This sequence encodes CASNKQGTDTQYF.

The CDR3 spells CASSPTGLAGDVDTQYF. The CDR3 DNA reads TGTGCCAGCAGCCCGACTGGACTAGCGGGAGATGTAGATACGCAGTATTTT. The gene calls are TRBV7-3 and TRBJ2-3; 13 bases align to TRBD2. V shed 5 bases and J 5 bases; nucleotides not matched to a gene: 10. The germline CDR1 and CDR2 sequences are SGHTA and FQGTGA. The CDR3 covers 17 residues.

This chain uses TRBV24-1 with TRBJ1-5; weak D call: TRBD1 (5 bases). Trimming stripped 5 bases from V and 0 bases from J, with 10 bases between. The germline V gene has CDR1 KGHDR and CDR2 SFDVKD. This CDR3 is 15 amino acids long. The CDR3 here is CATSGGGNSNQPQHF. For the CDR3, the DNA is TGTGCCACCAGTGGGGGCGGGAATAGCAATCAGCCCCAGCATTTT.